The TCR beta chain described here comes from a study of blood T cell repertoires in COVID-19. Study as a whole: Collection of acute and convalescent COVID-19 samples took place in the United States, Italy and Spain. Nucleic acid was either cDNA or gDNA, and it came from T cells, B-cell-depleted T cells, or PBMCs.

The length of the CDR3 is 15 residues. Germline assignment: CDR1 SGHRS and CDR2 YFSETQ. The J segment lost 2 bases and the V segment lost 3 bases, leaving 5 bases of the junction unmatched. Original processing methods: Reference gene primer amplification gave estimated nucleated cell counts. Libraries were prepared by immunoSEQ multiplex PCR; TCRdb keeps only in-frame clonotypes and omits some of them. V, J and clone size are those of that table, while D and trimming were read from the DNA. The data contain about 190,000 clones, about 78% of them singletons. The chain is built from TRBV5-1 and TRBJ2-3; 8 positions agree with TRBD2. This TCR was recovered from a woman between 45 and 60 years old who had recovered from COVID-19. Sequenced input: PBMCs or T cells enriched from blood (not recorded which). The CDR3 sequence: CASSWTSSFTDTQYF. The CDR3 DNA reads TGCGCCAGCAGCTGGACTAGCTCCTTCACAGATACGCAGTATTTT.